The clone carrying this TCR beta chain was detected many times. This CDR3 is built from 14 residues. The V gene lost 4 bases and the J gene lost 6 bases, with 16 bases spanning the gap. Germline assignment: CDR1 MNHEY and CDR2 SVGAGI. The CDR3 regions of TCR beta were amplified from RNA transcripts. A set of HTBI primers served as the primers for a first-round RT-PCR of the TCR CDR3. TCRdb processed the multiplex PCR reads anew with MiXCR; each CDR3 protein has one entry. The table lists about 520,000 distinct CDR3 sequences, more than 20% of them singletons. Patients aged 18 to 65 had newly diagnosed hyperthyroidism of under 2 months' duration. The study excluded patients with uncontrolled infection, other autoimmune disease, pregnancy or lactation. This specimen comes from a study of T cells in Graves' hyperthyroidism and ophthalmopathy.

The sequenced material came from blood. The rearrangement links TRBV6-5 to TRBJ2-7, with TRBD1 as a possible D gene (5 bases). The origin of this receptor is a man aged 18-30 years with Graves' hyperthyroidism. The CDR3 is CASSSARATREQYF. The CDR3, as DNA: TGTGCCAGCAGTTCGGCCAGGGCGACGCGCGAGCAGTACTTC.